This T cell receptor (beta chain) originates from a study of long-term antiretroviral therapy in people with HIV. General study points: Diversity went up after ART and still fell short of transplant donor controls. On ART adherence, viral resistance or therapy changes, no data were available.

Germline V CDR1 and CDR2: SGHRS, YFSETQ. This CDR3 has 13 residues. V lost 4 bases, J lost 6 bases, and 13 bases lay in between. This clone has a single count. Its specificity is unknown. With survey level as its setting, the immunoSEQ assay was v3.0. Some clones are missing from TCRdb's copy, which holds only in-frame ones; the method was immunoSEQ multiplex PCR. The sample records under 50,000 clones, roughly nine tenths being singletons. Participants who had HIV were, without exception, treated in the United States. The input for sequencing was unsorted PBMCs, taken 0.1 years before starting antiretroviral therapy. The rearrangement links TRBV5-1 to TRBJ1-1, with D uncertain. The receptor's source is a woman aged 45-65 years with HIV. CDR3 nucleotides: TGCGCCAGCAGCGCCACAGTTCCCCCTGAAGCTTTCTTT. As protein: CASSATVPPEAFF. Using reference TRBV5-1 and TRBJ1-1 for the parts outside the CDR3, the full variable domain is KAGVTQTPRYLIKTRGQQVTLSCSPISGHRSVSWYQQTPGQGLQFLFEYFSETQRNKGNFPGRFSGRQFSNSRSEMNVSTLELGDSALYLCASSATVPPEAFFGQGTRLTVV.